Below, one T cell receptor beta chain is given with its context. Its matching antigen is unknown. The CDR3 runs to 15 residues. From germline, CDR1 is ENHRY and CDR2 SYGVKD. Trimming took 4 bases from V and 2 from J; bases not matched to a gene: 6. This sample is part of a study of cytomegalovirus exposure and HLA in healthy donors. Study-level results: It is likely that the observed cluster of highly shared sequence variants was a sequencing artifact. Earlier findings revealed that most TCR beta V segments proved productive either about 87% or about 30% of the time. Most observed TCR sequences were rare, whereas some public TCRs were detected in many donors.

The PCR had 60 Vbeta and 13 Jbeta primers. In the study's own analysis: Roughly 10 million shared chains were among approximately 80 million unique TCR beta chains counted in a later analysis. Using immunoSEQ multiplex PCR, the repertoire was profiled, and TCRdb retains in-frame clones only, with some absent. V and J calls and clone size are copied from that table; D and trimming were computed from the DNA. This table has some 210,000 clones, around 87% appearing once. The J gene is TRBJ2-3, the V gene TRBV10-3, with TRBD2 identical over 7 bases. Sequenced: PBMCs. The source of this sequence is a man in his thirties or forties in good health and CMV-seronegative. The CDR3 DNA sequence: TGTGCCATCAGTGGGGGTGCGGGAGTCACAGATACGCAGTATTTT. Translating gives CAISGGAGVTDTQYF.